The next 9 T cell receptor beta chains were all read from a single sample in a study of cytomegalovirus exposure and HLA in healthy donors. The protocol was immunoSEQ multiplex PCR, while the TCRdb copy is restricted to in-frame clones and leaves out a portion. The sample lists some 90,000 clones, about 96% occurring once. Input material: PBMCs. The receptors derive from a man between 18 and 35 years old in good health and CMV-seronegative.

The V call is TRBV15, the J call TRBJ1-5; a weak D match, TRBD1 (6 bases). V shed 0 bases and J shed 5 bases, with 8 bases lying between them. CDR3 length equals 14 residues. Germline V gene lookup returns CDR1 LNHNV and CDR2 YYDKDF (reference sequence). DNA for the CDR3: TGTGCCACCAGCAGAGATAGGGGGTATCAGCCCCAGCATTTT. Translated: CATSRDRGYQPQHF.

The chain uses TRBV27 and TRBJ1-2; TRBD1 might be the D (5 bases). The germline V gene has CDR1 MNHEY and CDR2 SMNVEV (reference sequence). The CDR3 is 14 amino acids. Between the trimmed V and J ends, which lost 3 bases and 5 bases, there was a span of 13 bases. As DNA, the CDR3 is TGTGCCAGCAGTTTGGAGGGGATGGGGTATGGCTACACCTTC. Translation gives CASSLEGMGYGYTF.

The chain carries TRBV11-2 and TRBJ2-7; perhaps TRBD2 as D (6 bases). The CDR3 covers 15 residues. V gave up 5 bases and J gave up 3 bases, with 17 bases separating them. Germline CDR1 reads SGHAT; CDR2 reads FQNNGV. The CDR3 loop reads CASSDRVAENYEQYV. The CDR3 region has the DNA TGTGCCAGCAGCGACCGGGTAGCGGAAAACTACGAGCAGTACGTC.

The chain couples TRBV18 to TRBJ2-3; 14 nucleotides line up with TRBD2. The CDR3 length is 17 residues. V dropped 3 bases and J dropped 6; count of bases not matched to a gene: 8. Germline-derived CDR1 and CDR2 are KGHSH and LQKENI. CDR3 nucleotides: TGTGCCAGCTCACCGTCCGGGACTAGCGGGAGACTGGATACGCAGTATTTT. The encoded protein is CASSPSGTSGRLDTQYF.

V usage is TRBV27 and J usage is TRBJ2-7; 9 bases are a match to TRBD1. The V segment lost 3 bases and the J segment 3 bases; nucleotides outside the gene matches: 6. The CDR3 has 15 amino acids. Germline CDR1 reads MNHEY; CDR2 reads SMNVEV (reference sequence). CDR3 sequence (DNA): TGTGCCAGCAGTTTCCAACCGGGACAGGGCTACGAGCAGTACTTC. As protein: CASSFQPGQGYEQYF.

This clone was found a few times. The chain links TRBV6-1 to TRBJ2-1; weak D call: TRBD2 (6 bases). The V end was cut by 2 bases, the J end by 4 bases, with 9 bases between. Germline V gives CDR1 MNHNS, CDR2 SASEGT. The CDR3 runs to 14 residues. In DNA form, the CDR3 reads TGTGCCAGCAGTGAAATAGCGGATTACAATGAGCAGTTCTTC. Its translation is CASSEIADYNEQFF.

This clone was picked up one time. V is TRBV7-3 and J is TRBJ2-5; D may be TRBD2 (6 bases). The germline gives CDR1 SGHTA, CDR2 FQGTGA. The CDR3 is 15 amino acids. Trimming pared 5 bases from V and 5 bases from J, leaving 18 bases between. CDR3 region: CASSPGTARGETQYF. Written as DNA, the CDR3 is TGTGCCAGCAGCCCCGGGACGGCTCGGGGGGAGACCCAGTACTTC.

The chain uses TRBV5-1 and TRBJ2-1; 10 bases agree with TRBD1. The CDR3 runs to 15 residues. Losses at the gene ends were 0 bases for V and 9 bases for J; bases not matched to a gene: 6. The germline CDR1 and CDR2 sequences are SGHRS and YFSETQ. CDR3 bases: TGCGCCAGCAGCTTGGCCTGGACAGGGGGTGGTGAGCAGTTCTTC. Amino acid sequence: CASSLAWTGGGEQFF.

The gene calls are TRBV10-2 and TRBJ1-4, with D maybe TRBD1 (6 bases). This CDR3 contains 15 residues. The germline CDR1 and CDR2 sequences are WSHSY and SAAADI. The V and J ends lost 3 bases and 2 bases respectively, with 10 bases between them. CDR3 nucleotide sequence: TGCGCCAGCAGTGAAAGGGGGGGGACTAATGAAAAACTGTTTTTT. As protein: CASSERGGTNEKLFF.